The rows below give T cell receptor beta chains drawn from one sample of a study of shared clonotypes between healthy human individuals. Sequencing used immunoSEQ multiplex PCR; TCRdb keeps in-frame clones, though not all of them. The sample shows approximately 2.5 million clones, 93% of them seen only once. The sample was naive CD4+ T cells from PBMCs. The receptors were sampled from a man aged 18-30 years in good health. Some clones in this sample may be carry-over from other donors' samples. Each CDR3 is given without its conserved first and last residue. The order of the fields is J gene, V gene, clone size, CDR3 protein. Part of the rows lack a size; the others show once, few, many or a class for expanded clones.

J: TRBJ2-7; V: TRBV10-3; size: -; CDR3: AISGYQGADEQY
J: TRBJ2-7; V: TRBV5-1; size: -; CDR3: ASSLTGESYEQY
J: TRBJ2-5; V: TRBV6-1; size: -; CDR3: ASSVGTSGRSTQY
J: TRBJ1-1; V: TRBV2; size: -; CDR3: ASSPGVGEAF
J: TRBJ2-1; V: TRBV2; size: once; CDR3: ASSVRGESEQF
J: TRBJ1-2; V: TRBV28; size: -; CDR3: ASSLPGTDYGYT
J: TRBJ2-1; V: TRBV5-8; size: -; CDR3: ASSLERSAEEYNEQF
J: TRBJ1-2; V: TRBV28; size: -; CDR3: ASRLTGTLGGYT
J: TRBJ2-2; V: TRBV5-6; size: -; CDR3: ASSTGLRSTGELF
J: TRBJ2-7; V: TRBV7-3; size: -; CDR3: ASSLPGQQY
J: TRBJ1-1; V: TRBV6-1; size: -; CDR3: ASSRTGTEAF
J: TRBJ2-3; V: TRBV28; size: -; CDR3: ASRDPSIRDTQY
J: TRBJ1-2; V: TRBV5-1; size: -; CDR3: ASSLAPGQGANYGYT
J: TRBJ1-3; V: TRBV30; size: -; CDR3: AWSGGLSSGNTIY
J: TRBJ2-5; V: TRBV28; size: -; CDR3: ASSSDQGQEY
J: TRBJ2-2; V: TRBV7-3; size: -; CDR3: ASSLWGLHTGELF
J: TRBJ2-3; V: TRBV11-3; size: -; CDR3: ASSYLANTQY
J: TRBJ2-3; V: TRBV19; size: -; CDR3: ASTAPGQGTEDTQY
J: TRBJ2-7; V: TRBV7-2; size: -; CDR3: ASSRRALAYEQY
J: -; V: TRBV27; size: -; CDR3: ASSFIGTGGNHEQY